The entry below gives a single T cell receptor (beta chain) sequence along with its context. No cognate antigen has been identified for it. This entry comes from a study of T cell responses to AZD1222 COVID-19 vaccine (dated by TCRdb to the early 2020s). About the investigation overall: TCR sequencing covered more than 230 trial participants: about 210 given two doses of AZD1222 and approximately 26 given two doses of MenACWY control vaccine. Enrollment into the trials was organized by age into subgroups of 18-55, 56-69 and 70-plus years, and those subgroups contained roughly 150, 30 and 60 TCR-sequenced participants, respectively.

The CDR3 regions of human TCRbeta chains were analyzed by immunosequencing. Processing in the source paper ran as follows. TCRs in the repertoires were matched against a reference library of SARS-CoV-2-specific TCRs that had been generated with the MIRA antigen-specificity platform. Breadth was defined as the fraction of unique TCRs that were SARS-CoV-2-associated. Depth was defined as the fraction of total T cells that were SARS-CoV-2-associated. Using the MIRA data, every spike-specific TCR was mapped to the spike region that the TCR reacted to and assigned to either a CD4 or a CD8 class. Log10-transformed breadth and depth values were compared by one-way ANOVA with Sidak's multiple comparisons tests. TCRdb carries this immuneACCESS record with in-frame sequences only. Its versions omit some clonotypes, under half of them owing to an unresolved V gene in the studies checked, with the rest unexplained. Clone size and the V and J calls come from that table; the DNA yielded D and trimming. This sample's table contains 150,000 or so clones. 2.2% of the sample belongs to the ten largest clones.

The germline V gene sets CDR1 to SGHDN and CDR2 to FVKESK. At the junction V is shortened by 1 base and J by 5 bases, with 5 bases in between. Reading from cysteine to phenylalanine, the CDR3 counts 12 amino acids. CDR3 DNA is the only sequence kept; it has 36 bases, read in frame from the first base. Results and caveats for the whole study, not just this receptor: The 56-69-year group was small, and its depth increase did not reach significance, likely because of low power. Reportedly, almost half of the unique spike-specific TCRs recognized epitopes lying outside the regions that are mutated in the B.1.351 and B.1.1.7 variants. CD4 TCRs associated with the vaccine covered the entire spike protein, and the dominant responses were in regions 160-218 and 743-854. Because no day 14 peak-response samples were available, repertoires were characterized only after the peak T cell response. Spike-specific TCR breadth and depth rose significantly after two AZD1222 doses compared with day 0 and with MenACWY recipients. Only 5 to 7 AZD1222 recipients were SARS-CoV-2 seropositive at baseline, limiting conclusions about previously exposed vaccinees. Participants were mostly white British and included more females than males, and it was suggested by the authors that clonal diversity may have been underestimated.

The intended sense of this specimen's time point label: baseline before first vaccination. Samples from vaccinated people were obtained from the UK trials COV001 and COV002, which included a single-blind randomized controlled phase 2/3 trial of AZD1222 (ChAdOx1 nCoV-19) in healthy adults. For TCRbeta chain sequencing, PBMC samples were collected from trial participants at day 0 and at day 28 after the second dose. This sequence uses TRBV14 and TRBJ1-1; the D gene is unclear. The sequencing input was peripheral blood. The origin of this receptor is an adult in good health. CDR3 reads: CASSQVVTEAFF. The DNA reads as follows: TGTGCCAGCAGCCAAGTCGTAACTGAAGCTTTCTTT.